Presented here are 12 T cell receptor beta chains from one specimen sequenced in a study of T-cell memory formation after mild COVID-19. One entry per CDR3 protein results from TCRdb running MiXCR on the 5' RACE reads. This sample has around 130,000 distinct CDR3 sequences; less than 6.5% occur once, and the top ten carry roughly 2%. Sequencing was carried out using PBMCs or a T cell subset sorted from them (not recorded which). These receptors were taken from an adult woman who had mild COVID-19 (a few samples of this study predate the infection). Cell type and time point are not known.

The V call is TRBV6-2 or TRBV6-3, the J call TRBJ2-5; TRBD1 matches 8 bases. The CDR3 consists of 12 residues. Trimming at V came to 11 bases and at J to 5 bases, leaving 7 bases not matched to a gene. Per the germline V gene, CDR1 is MNHEY and CDR2 is SVGEGT. In nucleotides, the CDR3 is TGTGCCGCCGGCCGGGACAGGGAGACCCAGTACTTC. It codes for CAAGRDRETQYF.

In its sample, this clonotype was seen a few times. This chain joins TRBV29-1 and TRBJ2-2; 8 nucleotides match TRBD1. Germline CDR1 and CDR2: SQVTM and ANQGSEA. V lost 6 bases, J lost 2 bases, and 8 bases stayed unmatched. There are 15 residues in the CDR3. The CDR3 reads CSVIRQGLNTGELFF. The DNA for the CDR3 is TGCAGCGTCATCAGACAGGGGCTAAACACCGGGGAGCTGTTTTTT.

This clonotype came up a few times. V is TRBV5-6 and J is TRBJ2-6, with 12 bases that match TRBD2. Looked up from germline, CDR1 is SGHDT and CDR2 is YYEEEE. CDR3 length: 18 amino acids. The V gene end was trimmed by 4 bases and the J gene end by 0 bases; junction bases not matched to a gene: 5. The CDR3 here is CASSRGLAGPSGANVLTF. The DNA of the CDR3 is TGTGCCAGCAGCCGCGGACTAGCGGGGCCCTCTGGGGCCAACGTCCTGACTTTC.

This clonotype was seen ten or more times. The chain recombines TRBV5-1 with TRBJ2-3; tentatively, D is TRBD1 (6 bases). The V gene's germline CDR1 is SGHRS and CDR2 YFSETQ. The CDR3 sequence is 14 residues long. Trimming removed 3 bases at V and 6 bases at J, with 14 bases between. CDR3 nucleotide sequence: TGCGCCAGCAGCTCCGCAGGGGTCGGGGATACGCAGTATTTT. The encoded protein is CASSSAGVGDTQYF.

This clonotype was counted many times. The chain uses TRBV30 and TRBJ1-5; possible D gene TRBD1, 5 bases. V was trimmed by 0 bases and J by 7 bases, leaving 10 bases between them. Germline lookup yields CDR1 GTSNPN and CDR2 SVGIG (reference sequence). The CDR3 runs 13 residues. The CDR3 region has the DNA TGTGCCTGGAGTGTACGTAGGGGACAGCCCCAGCATTTT. This sequence encodes CAWSVRRGQPQHF.

In this sample, this clonotype turned up a few times. This sequence joins TRBV29-1 and TRBJ2-2; no clear D. Germline lookup yields CDR1 SQVTM and CDR2 ANQGSEA. CDR3 length: 11 residues. The V and J ends lost 6 bases and 3 bases respectively, with 5 bases between them. CDR3 sequence reads: CSVADTGELFF. CDR3 DNA: TGCAGCGTGGCAGACACCGGGGAGCTGTTTTTT.

There are a few counts of this clonotype. The chain has TRBV11-2 and TRBJ2-3, with D maybe TRBD2 (5 bases). The V end was cut by 6 bases, the J end by 6 bases, with 19 bases between. This CDR3 spans 15 amino acids. From germline, CDR1 is SGHAT and CDR2 FQNNGV. DNA of the CDR3: TGTGCCAGCAGTCTTAGTCGAGGGCCCTTGGATACGCAGTATTTT. It translates to CASSLSRGPLDTQYF.

Only a few counts were recorded for this clonotype. The chain links TRBV4-1 to TRBJ1-1; unclear D gene. Germline lookup yields CDR1 MGHRA and CDR2 YSYEKL. The V end was cut by 5 bases, the J end by 10 bases, with 20 bases between. This CDR3 spans 14 amino acids. The CDR3 reads CASSYLPRVPGAFF. In DNA form, the CDR3 reads TGCGCCAGCAGCTATCTGCCACGGGTTCCCGGAGCTTTCTTT.

There are a few counts of this clonotype. This sequence joins TRBV6-2 or TRBV6-3 and TRBJ2-3; 7 nucleotides agree with TRBD2. Germline CDR1 MNHEY, CDR2 SVGEGT. This CDR3 is 14 amino acids long. With V trimmed by 9 bases and J by 2 bases, 8 bases remained unmatched. In DNA form, the CDR3 reads TGTGCCAGTCAAGCGGGGAAGCTCACAGATACGCAGTATTTT. Its translation is CASQAGKLTDTQYF.

This clonotype was seen only a few times. The chain uses TRBV12-3 or TRBV12-4 and TRBJ1-2; a weak D match, TRBD1 (5 bases). Trimming removed 2 bases from V and 6 bases from J, with 10 bases in between. CDR3 length: 13 amino acids. DNA of the CDR3: TGTGCCAGCAGTTTAAGGGGAAGGGATGGCTACACCTTC. Translating gives CASSLRGRDGYTF.

This clonotype showed up just a few times. V usage is TRBV12-3 or TRBV12-4 and J usage is TRBJ1-3, with 9 nucleotides matching TRBD1. The trim removed 6 bases at V and 4 bases at J, leaving 10 bases unmatched. This CDR3 has 16 amino acids. The CDR3 nucleotides read TGTGCCAGCAGCATACCGGGACAGGGTTCCGGAAACACCATATATTTT. Amino acid sequence: CASSIPGQGSGNTIYF.

Ten or more counts support this clonotype. The chain has TRBV5-1 and TRBJ2-5; 7 bases agree with TRBD1. V lost 4 bases, J lost 1 base, and 4 bases stayed unmatched. The CDR3 has 14 amino acids. CDR1 is SGHRS and CDR2 is YFSETQ in the germline V gene. For the CDR3, the DNA is TGCGCCAGCAGCAGTGGGGACAGCCAAGAGACCCAGTACTTC. It encodes CASSSGDSQETQYF.